The 25 T cell receptor beta chains in this list originate from one sample, sequenced in a study of vaccination effects on CD4 cells after COVID-19. No antigens are known for them. Sequencing in the ViraFEST assay came after antigen-specific CD4+ T cells had been expanded with viral peptide pools, which were used to stimulate PBMC. When around 10 days of culture had elapsed, CD4+ T cells were isolated. All vaccine recipients tested negative for nucleocapsid antibodies and had never contracted SARS-CoV-2 infection. The repertoire was sequenced with immunoSEQ multiplex PCR; TCRdb's copy has only in-frame clones and lacks some. The sample yields fewer than 30,000 clones, 55% to 75% seen once. Specimen: CD4+ T cells from PBMCs cultured with HCoV-OC43 spike peptides, collected before COVID-19 vaccination. Subset described: HCoV-OC43 spike overlapping peptide pool stimulation. These receptors were collected from a human donor who received a COVID-19 vaccine.

The V gene is TRBV5-1, the J gene TRBJ2-3; 13 nucleotides line up with TRBD2. Trimming at V came to 4 bases and at J to 3 bases, leaving 23 bases not matched to a gene. This CDR3 is built from 22 residues. CDR1 and CDR2 from the germline V gene are SGHRS and YFSETQ. The CDR3 nucleotides are TGCGCCAGCAGCCGATCTACCAGGGGACTACTAGCGGGGGGGTCGCAGACAGATACGCAGTATTTT. It codes for CASSRSTRGLLAGGSQTDTQYF.

There are a few counts of this clone. The chain employs TRBV5-1 and TRBJ2-7; no firm D call. This CDR3 has 11 residues. V was pared by 0 bases and J by 3 bases, with 1 base between. Germline V gene sequence: CDR1 SGHRS, CDR2 YFSETQ. DNA for the CDR3: TGCGCCAGCAGCTTGGGCTACGAGCAGTACTTC. This encodes CASSLGYEQYF.

The CDR3 region has the DNA TGTGCCAGTAGTTCAGGCGGCTATGGCTACACCTTC. Translation: CASSSGGYGYTF. J is TRBJ1-2 and V is TRBV19, with D uncertain. Germline V gives CDR1 LNHDA, CDR2 SQIVND (reference sequence). Trimming cost V 5 bases and J 4 bases, with 8 bases left between them. The CDR3 is made up of 12 amino acids.

The chain recombines TRBV6-5 with TRBJ1-1, with D uncertain. The germline CDR1 and CDR2 sequences are MNHEY and SVGAGI. The CDR3 spans 14 residues. The ends were cut back, 5 bases at V and 11 bases at J, with 21 bases in the middle. CDR3 sequence reads: CASSQPGNNLGAFF. CDR3 nucleotide sequence: TGTGCCAGCAGTCAACCGGGGAACAACCTTGGGGCTTTCTTT.

V usage is TRBV25-1 and J usage is TRBJ1-2, with D perhaps TRBD1 (5 bases). This CDR3 has 14 amino acids. Trimming took off 2 bases at V and 7 bases at J, with 14 bases between the two ends. The germline V gene has CDR1 MGHDK and CDR2 SYGVNS. CDR3 amino acids: CASSEQGVGLGYTF. The CDR3 nucleotides read TGTGCCAGCAGTGAACAAGGGGTCGGACTTGGCTACACCTTC.

The chain employs TRBV4-1 and TRBJ1-1, with TRBD1 matching 8 bases. With V trimmed by 4 bases and J by 1 base, 5 bases remained unmatched. The CDR3 consists of 15 residues. Germline V gives CDR1 MGHRA, CDR2 YSYEKL. CDR3 amino acids: CASSRTGTTNTEAFF. CDR3 sequence (DNA): TGCGCCAGCAGCCGGACAGGGACTACGAACACTGAAGCTTTCTTT.

This clone was recorded a few times. The CDR3: CASSLGLAGSSYNEQFF. DNA for the CDR3: TGTGCCAGCAGCTTGGGACTAGCGGGGTCTTCCTACAATGAGCAGTTCTTC. This chain uses TRBV5-5 with TRBJ2-1, with TRBD2 matching 11 bases. Germline-derived CDR1 and CDR2 are SGHKS and YYEKEE (reference sequence). The CDR3 runs to 17 residues. Trimming at V came to 0 bases and at J to 1 base, leaving 3 bases not matched to a gene.

The rearrangement uses TRBV7-2 and TRBJ1-2; D possibly corresponds to TRBD1 (6 bases). CDR1 and CDR2 from the germline V gene are SGHTA and FQGNSA. The CDR3 covers 14 residues. Trimming shortened V by 1 base and J by 7 bases, and 13 bases separated the two germline ends. The CDR3 bases are TGTGCCAGCAGCTTAGGTTGGGGGGCAGGTGGCTACACCTTC. Translated: CASSLGWGAGGYTF.

This clone was counted a few times. The gene calls are TRBV11-2 and TRBJ1-2, with D perhaps matching TRBD1 (5 bases). The CDR3 length is 13 residues. From germline, CDR1 is SGHAT and CDR2 FQNNGV. Trimming pared 6 bases from V and 6 bases from J, leaving 14 bases between. The CDR3 loop reads CASRRGGQDGYTF. CDR3 nucleotides: TGTGCCAGCAGGAGGGGCGGGCAGGATGGCTACACCTTC.

The genes are TRBV27 and TRBJ2-3, with TRBD1 matching over 7 bases. Germline-derived CDR1 and CDR2 are MNHEY and SMNVEV (reference sequence). The CDR3 consists of 14 residues. V lost 6 bases to trimming and J lost 2 bases; unmatched junction nucleotides: 5. Written as DNA, the CDR3 is TGTGCCAGCAGCTGGGACAGAGACACAGATACGCAGTATTTT. Protein sequence: CASSWDRDTDTQYF.

The chain combines TRBV7-9 with TRBJ1-5; 7 bases map to TRBD1. Germline V lookup: CDR1 SEHNR, CDR2 FQNEAQ (reference sequence). The ends lost 8 bases at V and 7 bases at J; junction bases unmatched: 14. This CDR3 contains 15 residues. CDR3 sequence reads: CASARGGALSQPQHF. For the CDR3, the DNA is TGTGCCAGCGCCAGGGGGGGCGCTTTGAGCCAGCCCCAGCATTTT. Based on the CDR3 plus reference TRBV7-9 and TRBJ1-5, the full variable domain is DTGVSQNPRHKITKRGQNVTFRCDPISEHNRLYWYRQTLGQGPEFLTYFQNEAQLEKSRLLSDRFSAERPKGSFSTLEIQRTEQGDSAMYLCASARGGALSQPQHFGDGTRLSIL.

The chain employs TRBV3-1 (or the pseudogene TRBV3-2) and TRBJ2-1, with no clear D. The CDR3 contains 14 residues. Trimming took off 2 bases at V and 4 bases at J, with 9 bases between the two ends. In germline, CDR1 is LGHDT, CDR2 YNNKEL (reference sequence). This CDR3 is CASSQSAAYNEQFF. As DNA, the CDR3 is TGTGCCAGCAGCCAATCGGCAGCTTACAATGAGCAGTTCTTC.

The genes are TRBV19 and TRBJ2-5; D remains ambiguous. The CDR3 consists of 12 residues. The germline V gene has CDR1 LNHDA and CDR2 SQIVND (reference sequence). V lost 8 bases to trimming and J lost 1 base, with 8 bases between them. DNA for the CDR3: TGTGCCAGTTCGGGCCTCCAAGAGACCCAGTACTTC. Protein: CASSGLQETQYF.

The chain combines TRBV29-1 with TRBJ2-7; a possible D gene is TRBD1 (6 bases). The length of the CDR3 is 12 residues. V lost 4 bases to trimming and J lost 3 bases, with 10 bases between them. Germline CDR1 is SQVTM and CDR2 is ANQGSEA. CDR3 DNA: TGCAGCGTTGCACAGGGAAGCTACGAGCAGTACTTC. Translated: CSVAQGSYEQYF.

In its sample, this clone was seen a few times. The chain links TRBV5-1 to TRBJ2-7; D remains ambiguous. Germline CDR1 is SGHRS and CDR2 is YFSETQ. This CDR3 has 14 residues. V lost 4 bases, J lost 0 bases, and 11 bases lay in between. CDR3: CASSPPSDSYEQYF. DNA of the CDR3: TGCGCCAGCAGCCCACCGAGCGACTCCTACGAGCAGTACTTC.

V is TRBV5-1 and J is TRBJ2-7, with 10 bases aligning to TRBD2. The CDR3 contains 15 residues. Germline values: CDR1 SGHRS, CDR2 YFSETQ. Trimming took 1 base from V and 4 from J; bases not matched to a gene: 5. CDR3 sequence (DNA): TGCGCCAGCAGCTTGTTGGCTAGCGGGAGATACGAGCAGTACTTC. Encoded protein: CASSLLASGRYEQYF.

This clone was picked up one time. V and J are TRBV5-1 and TRBJ1-6; tentatively, D is TRBD1 (5 bases). The CDR3 has 16 amino acids. CDR1 SGHRS and CDR2 YFSETQ come from the germline V gene. Trimming took 0 bases from V and 10 from J, leaving 17 bases between them. In DNA form, the CDR3 reads TGCGCCAGCAGCTTGGCAGGGACCTTCTTTGCATCACCCCTCCACTTT. Its protein product is CASSLAGTFFASPLHF.

The rearrangement uses TRBV6-5 and TRBJ2-5, with TRBD1 as a possible D gene (6 bases). Germline-derived CDR1 and CDR2 are MNHEY and SVGAGI. The length of the CDR3 is 13 residues. The V end lost 7 bases, the J end lost 7 bases, and 16 bases lay between the germline ends. The CDR3 loop is CASKWDNPGTQYF. In nucleotides, the CDR3 is TGTGCCAGCAAATGGGACAACCCGGGGACCCAGTACTTC.

This clone was found a few times. The chain is built from TRBV7-9 and TRBJ1-6; TRBD1 might be the D (6 bases). V gave up 7 bases and J gave up 4 bases, with 11 bases separating them. Looked up from germline, CDR1 is SEHNR and CDR2 is FQNEAQ (reference sequence). The CDR3 totals 14 residues. CDR3 nucleotides: TGTGCCAGCACAGGGGCCACTTATAATTCACCCCTCCACTTT. Its translation: CASTGATYNSPLHF.

This rearrangement joins TRBV3-1 (or the pseudogene TRBV3-2) to TRBJ1-1; 8 bases map to TRBD1. After removal of 3 bases from V and 2 bases from J, the junction contained 2 bases not matched to a gene. The CDR3 runs 14 residues. Germline V CDR1 and CDR2: LGHDT, YNNKEL (reference sequence). CDR3 protein: CASSHGQGNTEAFF. The CDR3, as DNA: TGTGCCAGCAGCCATGGACAGGGAAACACTGAAGCTTTCTTT.

The chain combines TRBV5-4 with TRBJ2-3, with 7 bases lining up with TRBD2. Losses at the gene ends were 4 bases for V and 3 bases for J; bases not matched to a gene: 11. The CDR3 loop spans 16 amino acids. Germline-derived CDR1 and CDR2 are SGHNT and YYREEE (reference sequence). The CDR3 loop is CASSPRRGAGTDTQYF. In nucleotides, the CDR3 is TGTGCCAGCAGCCCGAGGAGGGGAGCGGGGACAGATACGCAGTATTTT.

This rearrangement joins TRBV6-6 to TRBJ2-3; TRBD1 agrees at 7 bases. V shed 0 bases and J 3 bases; nucleotides not matched to a gene: 6. CDR1 MNHNY and CDR2 SVGAGI come from the germline V gene (reference sequence). CDR3 length equals 16 residues. CDR3 amino acids: CASSYSTGKGTDTQYF. The CDR3 DNA reads as TGTGCCAGCAGTTACTCGACAGGGAAAGGGACAGATACGCAGTATTTT.

The chain is built from TRBV29-1 and TRBJ2-5, with 12 bases that match TRBD1. CDR1 is SQVTM and CDR2 is ANQGSEA in the germline V gene. This CDR3 contains 13 residues. Trimming took 6 bases from V and 5 from J; bases not matched to a gene: 4. CDR3 DNA: TGCAGCGTCGGGACAGGGGGCGGGGAGACCCAGTACTTC. Its protein is CSVGTGGGETQYF.

The CDR3 region is CASRELAGGGTGELFF. The DNA of the CDR3 is TGTGCCAGCAGGGAACTAGCGGGAGGGGGGACCGGGGAGCTGTTTTTT. The chain recombines TRBV6-1 with TRBJ2-2; 13 bases align to TRBD2. The junction had 6 bases not matched to a gene; V was cut back by 6 bases and J by 5 bases. CDR1 is MNHNS, CDR2 SASEGT, per germline. CDR3 length equals 16 residues.

This rearrangement joins TRBV11-2 to TRBJ2-4; 9 bases map to TRBD2. The germline V gene encodes CDR1 SGHAT and CDR2 FQNNGV. The CDR3 is 17 residues long. J gave up 4 bases and V 2 bases, and 9 bases lay outside the gene matches. The CDR3 nucleotides read TGTGCCAGCAGCTTATCCGGGACTAGCTTTGTTAAAAACATTCAGTACTTC. Residues: CASSLSGTSFVKNIQYF.